Included here is one T cell receptor (beta chain) sequence, with context. The antigen is not known. These data belong to a study of post-analysis software for immune sequencing data. The germline V gene encodes CDR1 SGHRS and CDR2 YFSETQ. CDR3 length: 15 residues. J lost 6 bases, V lost 4 bases, and 8 bases had no gene match. cDNA libraries for TCR beta contained unique molecular identifiers. TCRdb called the PCR reads again in MiXCR, with one record for every CDR3 protein. The profile shows some 690,000 distinct CDR3 sequences, around 60% of them singletons. Findings and limits, study-wide: Controls showed lower frequencies than patients for roughly five TRBV segments, and TRBV5-6, TRBV5-1 and TRBV20-1 were among these.

The sample comprised blood. J is TRBJ1-5 and V is TRBV5-1; 9 positions agree with TRBD1. This receptor was identified in a girl aged 2 to 9 with multiple sclerosis. The CDR3 DNA reads as TGCGCCAGCAGCCGGGACGGGACAGGGCCTCAGCCCCAGCATTTT. Protein product: CASSRDGTGPQPQHF.